This T cell receptor beta chain was captured in a study of regulatory T cells in long-lasting Graves disease. Findings and limits, study-wide: Between persistent patients, around 2,900 public clonotypes were shared, exceeding the approximately 870 shared between new patients.

Stated time point: newly diagnosed GD, antithyroid drugs for less than 3 months. The TCR library was made from RNA extracted from PBMCs. Building of the TCR beta libraries involved iRepertoire HTBI primers and Arm-PCR of CDR3 regions. In the original analysis: Sample data revealed some 58 TRBV and 14 TRBJ segments. Each CDR3 protein gets one entry after TCRdb re-called the multiplex PCR reads with MiXCR. The V and J calls follow TCRdb's processing rather than the paper's. The sample contains approximately 560,000 distinct CDR3 sequences, around 15% of which appear only once. This clonotype was detected ten times or more. Its antigen is still unknown. The same data also contributed to another study, on T cells in Graves' hyperthyroidism and ophthalmopathy.

The material was peripheral blood mononuclear cells (PBMCs), obtained at new diagnosis, from a patient treated with antithyroid drugs. The sequence was obtained from a man younger than 35 with Graves disease.

Here the CDR3 reads CASSEAYEQYF. DNA for the CDR3: TGTGCCAGCAGTGAAGCCTACGAGCAGTACTTC. The chain couples TRBV2 to TRBJ2-7; D ambiguous. Trimming pared 0 bases from V and 3 bases from J, leaving 0 bases between. The V gene's germline CDR1 is SNHLY and CDR2 FYNNEI. This CDR3 has 11 residues.